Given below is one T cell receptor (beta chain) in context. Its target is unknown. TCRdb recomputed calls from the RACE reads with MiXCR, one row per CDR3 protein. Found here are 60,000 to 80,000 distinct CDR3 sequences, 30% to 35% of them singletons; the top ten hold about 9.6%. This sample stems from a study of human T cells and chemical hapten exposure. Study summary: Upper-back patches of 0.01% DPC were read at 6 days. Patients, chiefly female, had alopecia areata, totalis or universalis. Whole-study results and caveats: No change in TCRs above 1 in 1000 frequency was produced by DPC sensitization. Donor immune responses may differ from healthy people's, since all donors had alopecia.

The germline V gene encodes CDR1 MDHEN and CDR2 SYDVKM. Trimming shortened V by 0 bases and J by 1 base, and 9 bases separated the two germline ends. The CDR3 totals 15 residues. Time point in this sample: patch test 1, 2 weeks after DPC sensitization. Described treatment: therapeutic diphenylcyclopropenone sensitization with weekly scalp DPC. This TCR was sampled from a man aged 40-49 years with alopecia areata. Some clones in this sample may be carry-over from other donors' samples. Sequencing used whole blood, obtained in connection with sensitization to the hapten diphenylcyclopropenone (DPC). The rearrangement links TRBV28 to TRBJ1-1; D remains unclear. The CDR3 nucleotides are TGTGCCAGCAGTTTATGGGAACAAAAGAACACTGAAGCTTTCTTT. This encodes CASSLWEQKNTEAFF.